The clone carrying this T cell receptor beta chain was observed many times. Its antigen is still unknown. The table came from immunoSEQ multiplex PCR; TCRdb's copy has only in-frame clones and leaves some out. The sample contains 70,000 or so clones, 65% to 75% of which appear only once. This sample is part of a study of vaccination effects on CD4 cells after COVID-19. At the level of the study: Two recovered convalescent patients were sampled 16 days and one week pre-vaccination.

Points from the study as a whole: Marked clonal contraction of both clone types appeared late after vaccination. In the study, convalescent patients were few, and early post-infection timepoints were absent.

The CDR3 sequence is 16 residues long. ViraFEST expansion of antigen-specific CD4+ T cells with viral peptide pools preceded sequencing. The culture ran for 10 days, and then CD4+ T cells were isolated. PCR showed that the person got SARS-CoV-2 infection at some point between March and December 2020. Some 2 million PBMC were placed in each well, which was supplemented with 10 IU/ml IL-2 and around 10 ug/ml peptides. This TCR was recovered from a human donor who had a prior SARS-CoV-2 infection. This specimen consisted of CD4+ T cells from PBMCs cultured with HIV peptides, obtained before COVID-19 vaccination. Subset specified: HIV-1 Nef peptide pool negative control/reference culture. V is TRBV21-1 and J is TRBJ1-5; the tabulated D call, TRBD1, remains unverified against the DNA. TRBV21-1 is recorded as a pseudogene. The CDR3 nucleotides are TGTGCCAGCGCCAATACTCAGGGGGGATGCAATCAGCCCCAGCATTTT. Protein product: CASANTQGGCNQPQHF.